The rows below give T cell receptor beta chains drawn from one sample of a study of control samples from healthy donors and cancer patients. Only in-frame clones appear in the TCRdb table, and some are missing; sequencing was by immunoSEQ multiplex PCR. The data show about 160,000 clones, with around 90% seen just once and around 12% held by the top ten. The sample comprised blood. The receptors shown here come from a man between 25 and 39 years old in good health. Each CDR3 is given with its conserved first and last residue. The D gene is left open where the match is weak.

>TRBV6-5|TRBD1|TRBJ1-6
CASSYRTGAGNSPLHF
>TRBV5-1|TRBD1|TRBJ2-2
CASSQDRGYTGELFF
>TRBV15|-|TRBJ2-7
CATSRELTSYEQYF
>TRBV7-7|TRBD1|TRBJ2-5
CASSLAETGGVETQYF
>TRBV15|TRBD1|TRBJ1-5
CATSREGTGVQPQHF
>TRBV7-9|TRBD2|TRBJ2-3
CASSQLAGVEDTQYF
>TRBV7-9|-|TRBJ2-3
CASSPKRSVNTDTQYF
>TRBV7-9|-|TRBJ1-1
CASSLEQGVLRGTEAFF
>TRBV5-6|-|TRBJ1-3
CASSSGSVGNTIYF
>TRBV6-5|-|TRBJ2-2
CASLAAATGELFF
>TRBV6-1|-|TRBJ1-5
CASSEGAGILQPQHF
>TRBV3-1/TRBV3-2|-|TRBJ2-5
CASSHPDSPGRETQYF
>TRBV5-1|TRBD1|TRBJ2-7
CASSLEPGTGIHEQYF
>TRBV2|TRBD1|TRBJ2-3
CASSRQGAQVNTQYF
>TRBV7-4|-|TRBJ2-3
CASSLVLARGTDTQYF
>TRBV27|TRBD2|TRBJ2-1
CASSGASGGENEQFF
>TRBV4-1|-|TRBJ1-5
CASSQAQGQPQHF
>TRBV14|-|TRBJ1-5
CASSLFGDRQPQHF
>TRBV5-1|-|TRBJ2-3
CASSRRGDGTDTQYF
>TRBV18|-|TRBJ2-7
CASSPGGGTYEQYF
>TRBV7-9|-|TRBJ1-5
CASSLEGGVQHF
>TRBV4-3|-|TRBJ2-2
CASSQDRRTKSTGELFF
>TRBV6-5|-|TRBJ1-1
CASSWQLASSWDEAFF
>TRBV27|-|TRBJ1-6
CASSLSFGRLSSPLHF
>TRBV2|TRBD2|TRBJ2-1
CASRGLAGNSEQFF
>TRBV9|-|TRBJ1-5
CASSVGPAPNQPQHF
>TRBV7-2|-|TRBJ1-1
CASNEGNTEAFF
>TRBV7-2|-|TRBJ2-7
CASSLAGLPEQYF
>TRBV7-9|-|TRBJ1-1
CASTVRETEAFF